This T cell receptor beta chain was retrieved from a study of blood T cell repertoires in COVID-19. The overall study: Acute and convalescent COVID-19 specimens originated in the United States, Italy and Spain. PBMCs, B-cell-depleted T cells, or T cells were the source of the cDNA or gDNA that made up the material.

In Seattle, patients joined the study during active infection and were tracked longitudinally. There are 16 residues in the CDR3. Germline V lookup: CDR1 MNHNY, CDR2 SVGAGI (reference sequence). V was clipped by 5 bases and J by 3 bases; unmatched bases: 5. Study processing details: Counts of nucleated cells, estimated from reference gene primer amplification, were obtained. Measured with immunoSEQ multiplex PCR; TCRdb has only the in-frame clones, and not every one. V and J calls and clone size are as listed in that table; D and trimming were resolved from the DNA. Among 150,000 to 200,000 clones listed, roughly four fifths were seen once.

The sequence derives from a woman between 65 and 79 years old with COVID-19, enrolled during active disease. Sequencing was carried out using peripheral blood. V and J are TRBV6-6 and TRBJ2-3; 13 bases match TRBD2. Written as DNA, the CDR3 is TGTGCCAGCAGTACACTAGCGGGAGGGCCTACAGATACGCAGTATTTT. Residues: CASSTLAGGPTDTQYF.